The 4 T cell receptor beta chains reported below all come from one sample, sequenced in a study of T cells in Graves' hyperthyroidism and ophthalmopathy. RNA transcripts gave rise to amplified TCR beta CDR3 regions. The HTBI set primed first-round TCR CDR3 RT-PCR. One entry per CDR3 protein, called by TCRdb with MiXCR from the multiplex PCR reads. Seen here are a few hundred thousand distinct CDR3 sequences, about half observed once, and the top ten hold approximately 7.5%. The sequenced sample was peripheral blood or thyroid tissue (not recorded which). Source of these receptors: a woman aged 18-29 years with Graves' hyperthyroidism.

This clonotype was observed a handful of times. The chain has TRBV12-5 and TRBJ1-4; 7 bases are a match to TRBD1. J lost 0 bases, V lost 7 bases, and 14 bases had no gene match. Germline V gene data show CDR1 as LGHNT and CDR2 as FRNRAP. This CDR3 region has 18 residues. The CDR3, as DNA: TGTGCTAGTGTTTTTCAACCGGGACAGCGTACAACTAATGAAAAACTGTTTTTT. Translating gives CASVFQPGQRTTNEKLFF.

This clonotype was detected ten times or more. This chain links TRBV5-1 with TRBJ2-7; unclear D gene. Germline V CDR1 and CDR2: SGHRS, YFSETQ. V was clipped by 1 base and J by 6 bases, with 11 bases between them. This CDR3 region has 13 residues. The CDR3: CASSLWAGREQYF. CDR3 bases: TGCGCCAGCAGCTTGTGGGCAGGACGCGAGCAGTACTTC.

This clonotype was picked up many times. The chain recombines TRBV6-5 with TRBJ1-2; D is perhaps TRBD1 (5 bases). The V gene lost 6 bases and the J gene lost 3 bases, with 14 bases spanning the gap. The CDR3 length is 14 residues. Per germline, CDR1 MNHEY and CDR2 SVGAGI. The CDR3 DNA sequence: TGTGCCAGCAGGCCACCGGGACTTTACTATGGCTACACCTTC. Residues: CASRPPGLYYGYTF.

This clonotype has a handful of counts. The CDR3: CASSIRGDEQYF. CDR3 sequence (DNA): TGTGCCAGCAGCATCCGAGGGGACGAGCAGTACTTC. The V gene is TRBV7-8, the J gene TRBJ2-7; either TRBD1 or TRBD2 may fit D (5 bases each). V was cut by 5 bases and J by 5 bases, with 10 bases left in between. The CDR3 length is 12 residues. Per germline, CDR1 SGHVS and CDR2 FQNEAQ.